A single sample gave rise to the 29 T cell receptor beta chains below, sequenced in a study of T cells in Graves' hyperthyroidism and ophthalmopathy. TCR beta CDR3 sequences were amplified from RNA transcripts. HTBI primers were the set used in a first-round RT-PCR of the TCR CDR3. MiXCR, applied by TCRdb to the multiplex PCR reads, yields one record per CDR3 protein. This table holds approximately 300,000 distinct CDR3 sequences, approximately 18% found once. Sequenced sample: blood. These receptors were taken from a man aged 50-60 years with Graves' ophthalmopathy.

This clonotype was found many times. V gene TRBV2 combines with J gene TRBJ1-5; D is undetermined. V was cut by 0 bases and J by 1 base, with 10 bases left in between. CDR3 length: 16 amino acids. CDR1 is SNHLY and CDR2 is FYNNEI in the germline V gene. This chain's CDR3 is CASSEARRPSNQPQHF. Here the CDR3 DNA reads TGTGCCAGCAGTGAAGCGCGGCGACCCAGCAATCAGCCCCAGCATTTT. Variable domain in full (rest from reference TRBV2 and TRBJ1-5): EPEVTQTPSHQVTQMGQEVILRCVPISNHLYFYWYRQILGQKVEFLVSFYNNEISEKSEIFDDQFSVERPDGSNFTLKIRSTKLEDSAMYFCASSEARRPSNQPQHFGDGTRLSIL.

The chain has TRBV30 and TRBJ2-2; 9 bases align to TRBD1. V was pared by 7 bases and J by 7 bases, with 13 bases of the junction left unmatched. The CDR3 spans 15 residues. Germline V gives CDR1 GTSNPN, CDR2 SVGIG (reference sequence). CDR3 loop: CAFAWGDRVNGELFF. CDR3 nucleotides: TGTGCCTTCGCTTGGGGGGACAGGGTAAACGGGGAGCTGTTTTTT.

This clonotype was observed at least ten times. The CDR3 bases are TGCGCCAGCAGCTTTCTAGCGGGAGATATGTACGAGCAGTACTTC. It encodes CASSFLAGDMYEQYF. The chain couples TRBV5-1 to TRBJ2-7, with TRBD2 matching over 10 bases. Per germline, CDR1 SGHRS and CDR2 YFSETQ. The CDR3 is 15 amino acids. V shed 2 bases, J shed 4 bases, and the junction held 6 bases outside the gene matches.

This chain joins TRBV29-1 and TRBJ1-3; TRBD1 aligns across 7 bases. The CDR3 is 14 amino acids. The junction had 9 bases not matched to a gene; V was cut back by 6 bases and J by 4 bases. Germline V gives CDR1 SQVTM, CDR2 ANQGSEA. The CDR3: CSVRETGYGNTIYF. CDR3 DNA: TGCAGCGTCCGTGAGACAGGGTACGGAAACACCATATATTTT.

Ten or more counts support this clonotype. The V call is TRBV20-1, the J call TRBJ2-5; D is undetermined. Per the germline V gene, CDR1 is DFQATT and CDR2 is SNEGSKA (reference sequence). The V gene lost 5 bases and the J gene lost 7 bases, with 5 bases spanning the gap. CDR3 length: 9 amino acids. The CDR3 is CSALGTQYF. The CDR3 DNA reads TGCAGTGCTCTGGGGACCCAGTACTTC.

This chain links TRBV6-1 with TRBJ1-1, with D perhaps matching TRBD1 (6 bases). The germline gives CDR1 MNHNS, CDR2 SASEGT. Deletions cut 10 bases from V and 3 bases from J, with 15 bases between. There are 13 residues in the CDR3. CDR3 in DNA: TGTGCCATCACAGATACAGGGTACACTGAAGCTTTCTTT. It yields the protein CAITDTGYTEAFF.

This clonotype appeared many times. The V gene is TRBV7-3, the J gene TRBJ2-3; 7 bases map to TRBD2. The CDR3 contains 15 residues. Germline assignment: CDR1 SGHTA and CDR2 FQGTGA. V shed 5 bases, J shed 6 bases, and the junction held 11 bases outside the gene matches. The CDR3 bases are TGTGCCAGCAGCCTTATGGGCGGGGGAAGGGATACGCAGTATTTT. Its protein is CASSLMGGGRDTQYF.

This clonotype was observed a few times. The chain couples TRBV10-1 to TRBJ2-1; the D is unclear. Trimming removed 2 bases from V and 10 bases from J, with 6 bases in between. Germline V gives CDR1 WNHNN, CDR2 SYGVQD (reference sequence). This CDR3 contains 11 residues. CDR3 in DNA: TGCGCCAGCAGTGAGGGTGCGGAGCAGTTCTTC. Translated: CASSEGAEQFF.

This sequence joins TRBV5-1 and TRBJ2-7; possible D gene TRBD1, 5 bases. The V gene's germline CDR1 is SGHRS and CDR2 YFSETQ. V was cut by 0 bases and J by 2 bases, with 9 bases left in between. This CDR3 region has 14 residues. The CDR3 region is CASSLEGSPYEQYF. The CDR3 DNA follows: TGCGCCAGCAGCTTGGAGGGGTCCCCCTACGAGCAGTACTTC.

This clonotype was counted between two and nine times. CDR3 in DNA: TGTGCCAGCAGTGGACAGGGGAGTAAGATTGGCGAAGCTTTCTTT. It encodes CASSGQGSKIGEAFF. The chain has TRBV2 and TRBJ1-1; 8 bases line up with TRBD1. CDR3 length: 15 amino acids. Germline CDR1 reads SNHLY; CDR2 reads FYNNEI. Unmatched junction bases numbered 12, after V lost 4 bases and J lost 8 bases.

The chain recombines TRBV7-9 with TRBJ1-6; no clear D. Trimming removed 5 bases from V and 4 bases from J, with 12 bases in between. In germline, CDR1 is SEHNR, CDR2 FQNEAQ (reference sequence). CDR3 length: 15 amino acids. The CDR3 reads CASSLLTAYNSPLHF. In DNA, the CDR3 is TGTGCCAGCAGCCTATTGACGGCTTATAATTCACCCCTCCACTTT.

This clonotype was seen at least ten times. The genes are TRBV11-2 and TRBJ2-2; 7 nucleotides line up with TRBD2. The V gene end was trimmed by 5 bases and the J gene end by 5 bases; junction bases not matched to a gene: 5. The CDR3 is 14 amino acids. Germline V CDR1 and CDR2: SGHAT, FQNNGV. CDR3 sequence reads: CASSRDYSTGELFF. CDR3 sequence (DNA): TGTGCCAGCAGCCGGGACTACAGTACCGGGGAGCTGTTTTTT.

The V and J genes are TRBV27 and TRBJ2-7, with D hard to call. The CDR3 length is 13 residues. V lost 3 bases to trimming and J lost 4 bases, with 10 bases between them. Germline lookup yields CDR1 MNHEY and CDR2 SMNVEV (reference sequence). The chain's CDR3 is CASSFRHLYEQYF. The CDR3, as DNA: TGTGCCAGCAGTTTTCGCCACCTTTACGAGCAGTACTTC.

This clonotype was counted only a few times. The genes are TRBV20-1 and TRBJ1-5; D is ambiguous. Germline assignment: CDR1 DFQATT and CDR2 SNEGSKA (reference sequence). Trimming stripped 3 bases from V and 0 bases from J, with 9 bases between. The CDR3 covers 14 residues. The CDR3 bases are TGCAGTGCTAGTATCGTGGATAGCAATCAGCCCCAGCATTTT. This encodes CSASIVDSNQPQHF.

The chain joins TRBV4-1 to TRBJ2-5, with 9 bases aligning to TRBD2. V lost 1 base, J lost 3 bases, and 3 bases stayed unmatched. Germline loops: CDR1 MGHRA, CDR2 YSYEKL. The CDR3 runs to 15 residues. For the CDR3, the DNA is TGCGCCAGCAGCCAAGGGGGGACTAGCAAAGAGACCCAGTACTTC. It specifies CASSQGGTSKETQYF.

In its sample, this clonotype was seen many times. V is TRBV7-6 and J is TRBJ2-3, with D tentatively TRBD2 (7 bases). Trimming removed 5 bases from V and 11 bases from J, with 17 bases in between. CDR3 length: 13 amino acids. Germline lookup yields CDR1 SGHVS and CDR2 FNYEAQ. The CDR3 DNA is TGTGCCAGCAGCCCAACAGGGTCGGGGGGGCAGTATTTT. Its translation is CASSPTGSGGQYF. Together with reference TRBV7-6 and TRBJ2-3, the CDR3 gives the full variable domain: GAGVSQSPRYKVTKRGQDVALRCDPISGHVSLYWYRQALGQGPEFLTYFNYEAQQDKSGLPNDRFSAERPEGSISTLTIQRTEQRDSAMYRCASSPTGSGGQYFGPGTRLTVL.

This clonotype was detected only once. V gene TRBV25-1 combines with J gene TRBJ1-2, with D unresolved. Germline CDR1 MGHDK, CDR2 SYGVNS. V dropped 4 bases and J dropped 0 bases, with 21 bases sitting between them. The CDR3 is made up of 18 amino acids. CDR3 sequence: CASSGRHRTGEANYGYTF. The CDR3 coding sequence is TGTGCCAGCAGTGGAAGACACCGGACCGGGGAAGCTAACTATGGCTACACCTTC.

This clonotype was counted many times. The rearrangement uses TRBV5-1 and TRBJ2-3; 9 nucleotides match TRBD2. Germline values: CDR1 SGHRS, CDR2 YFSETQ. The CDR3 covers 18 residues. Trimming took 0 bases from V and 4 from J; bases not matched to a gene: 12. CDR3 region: CASSLAEAGGSIADTQYF. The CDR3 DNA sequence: TGCGCCAGCAGCTTGGCCGAAGCGGGAGGATCAATAGCAGATACGCAGTATTTT.

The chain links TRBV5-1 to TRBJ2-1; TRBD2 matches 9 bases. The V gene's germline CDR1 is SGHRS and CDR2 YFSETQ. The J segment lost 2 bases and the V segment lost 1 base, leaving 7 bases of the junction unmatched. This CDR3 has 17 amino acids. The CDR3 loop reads CASSLIGGRGTYNEQFF. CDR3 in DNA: TGCGCCAGCAGCTTGATAGGCGGGAGGGGGACCTACAATGAGCAGTTCTTC.

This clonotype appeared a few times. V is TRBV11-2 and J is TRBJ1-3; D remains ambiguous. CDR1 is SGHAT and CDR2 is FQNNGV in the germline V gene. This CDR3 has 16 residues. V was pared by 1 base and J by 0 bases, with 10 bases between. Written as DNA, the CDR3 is TGTGCCAGCAGCTTAGGCAACGGCAACTCTGGAAACACCATATATTTT. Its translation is CASSLGNGNSGNTIYF.

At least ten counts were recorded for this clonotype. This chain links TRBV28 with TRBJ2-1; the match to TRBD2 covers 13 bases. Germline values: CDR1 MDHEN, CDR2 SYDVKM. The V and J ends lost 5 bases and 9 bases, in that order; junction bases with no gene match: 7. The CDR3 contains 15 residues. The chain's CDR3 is CASSTGTSGIGEQFF. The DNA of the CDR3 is TGTGCCAGCAGTACCGGGACTAGCGGGATCGGTGAGCAGTTCTTC.

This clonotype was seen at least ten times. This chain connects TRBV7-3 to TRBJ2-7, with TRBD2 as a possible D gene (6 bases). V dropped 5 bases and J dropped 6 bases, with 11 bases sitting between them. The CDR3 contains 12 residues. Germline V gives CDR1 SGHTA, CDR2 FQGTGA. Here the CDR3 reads CASSPQGGEQYF. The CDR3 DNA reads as TGTGCCAGCAGCCCCCAGGGAGGCGAGCAGTACTTC.

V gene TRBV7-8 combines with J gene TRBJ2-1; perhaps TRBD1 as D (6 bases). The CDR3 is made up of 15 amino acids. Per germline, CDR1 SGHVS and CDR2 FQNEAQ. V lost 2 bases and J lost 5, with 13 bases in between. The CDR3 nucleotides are TGTGCCAGCAGCTTATCCGGCAGGGGCCACAATGAGCAGTTCTTC. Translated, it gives CASSLSGRGHNEQFF.

The CDR3: CASSPRPRTSGRGNEQFF. CDR3 nucleotide sequence: TGTGCCAGCAGCCCTCGACCGAGGACTAGCGGGAGAGGGAATGAGCAGTTCTTC. The rearrangement links TRBV7-4 to TRBJ2-1, with 13 bases identical to TRBD2. The V segment lost 5 bases and the J segment 7 bases; nucleotides outside the gene matches: 14. The CDR3 totals 18 residues. CDR1 is SGHVT, CDR2 SQSDAQ, per germline. Looking up the rest from reference TRBV7-4 and TRBJ2-1 gives the full variable domain: GAGVSQSPRYKVAKRGRDVALRCDSISGHVTLYWYRQTLGQGSEVLTYSQSDAQRDKSGRPSGRFSAERPERSVSTLKIQRTEQGDSAVYLCASSPRPRTSGRGNEQFFGPGTRLTVL.

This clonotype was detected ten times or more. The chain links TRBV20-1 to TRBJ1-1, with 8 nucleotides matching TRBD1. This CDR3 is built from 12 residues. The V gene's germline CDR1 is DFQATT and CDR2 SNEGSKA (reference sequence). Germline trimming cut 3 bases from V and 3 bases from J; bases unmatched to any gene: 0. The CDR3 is CSARTGDTEAFF. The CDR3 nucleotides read TGCAGTGCTAGGACAGGGGACACTGAAGCTTTCTTT.

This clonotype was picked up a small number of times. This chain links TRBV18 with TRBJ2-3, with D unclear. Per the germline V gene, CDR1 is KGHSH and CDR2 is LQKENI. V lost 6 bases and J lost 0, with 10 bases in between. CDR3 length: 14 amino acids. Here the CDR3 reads CASSPPASTDTQYF. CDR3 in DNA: TGTGCCAGCTCCCCCCCGGCTAGCACAGATACGCAGTATTTT. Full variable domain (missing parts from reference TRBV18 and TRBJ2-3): NAGVMQNPRHLVRRRGQEARLRCSPMKGHSHVYWYRQLPEEGLKFMVYLQKENIIDESGMPKERFSAEFPKEGPSILRIQQVVRGDSAAYFCASSPPASTDTQYFGPGTRLTVL.

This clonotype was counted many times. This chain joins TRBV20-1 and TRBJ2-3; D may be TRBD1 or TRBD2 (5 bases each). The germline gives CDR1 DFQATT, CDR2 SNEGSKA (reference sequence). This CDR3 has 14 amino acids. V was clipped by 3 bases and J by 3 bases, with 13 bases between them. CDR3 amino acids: CSASVERGTDTQYF. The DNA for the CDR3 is TGCAGTGCTAGCGTGGAGAGGGGTACAGATACGCAGTATTTT.

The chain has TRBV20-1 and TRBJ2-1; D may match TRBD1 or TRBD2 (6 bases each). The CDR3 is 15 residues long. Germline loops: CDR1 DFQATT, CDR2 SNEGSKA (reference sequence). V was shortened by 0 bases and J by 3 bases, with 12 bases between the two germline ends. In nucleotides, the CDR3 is TGCAGTGCTAGAGATCTCGGGGGCTACTACAATGAGCAGTTCTTC. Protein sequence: CSARDLGGYYNEQFF.

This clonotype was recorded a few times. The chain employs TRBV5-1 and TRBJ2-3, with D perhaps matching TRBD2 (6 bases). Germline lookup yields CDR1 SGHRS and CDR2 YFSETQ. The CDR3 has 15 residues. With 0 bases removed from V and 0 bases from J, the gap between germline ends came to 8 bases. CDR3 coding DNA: TGCGCCAGCAGCTTGGTAGCGGCAAGCACAGATACGCAGTATTTT. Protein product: CASSLVAASTDTQYF.